Shown below are 10 T cell receptor beta chains from a single sample sequenced in a study of T cells expressing NK-cell markers. Reanalyzing the 5' RACE reads, TCRdb keeps one entry per CDR3 protein, without DNA. The sample spans a few hundred thousand distinct CDR3 sequences; the ten largest clones claim approximately 4%. Input material: blood T cells: a sorted CD56 or NKG2C T cell subset, CD4+ or CD8+ T cells, or bulk PBMC T cells (not recorded which). Receptor source: a young man in good health.

The chain recombines TRBV7-8 with TRBJ2-3; TCRdb selects TRBD1, and the lack of DNA leaves this call unchecked. Germline CDR1 SGHVS, CDR2 FQNEAQ. CDR3 size: 16 residues. The CDR3 loop is CASSSPDRGYGDTQYF.

The rearrangement uses TRBV20-1 and TRBJ1-4. Germline values: CDR1 DFQATT, CDR2 SNEGSKA (reference sequence). This CDR3 has 14 residues. This chain's CDR3 is CSARDRAANEKLFF.

The gene calls are TRBV29-1 and TRBJ1-3. In germline, CDR1 is SQVTM, CDR2 ANQGSEA. The length of the CDR3 is 13 residues. The CDR3 sequence is CSVAQATGNTIYF.

The chain has TRBV11-2 and TRBJ2-1; without DNA, the TCRdb call of TRBD1 cannot be checked. Germline CDR1 is SGHAT and CDR2 is FQNNGV. This CDR3 region has 14 residues. The chain's CDR3 is CASSLVRGSDEQFF.

The gene calls are TRBV4-3 and TRBJ1-2. Germline V gene data show CDR1 as LGHNA and CDR2 as YSLEER. The CDR3 sequence is 15 residues long. CDR3 amino acids: CASSPLSRANYGYTF.

The rearrangement uses TRBV2 and TRBJ1-1. Germline CDR1 SNHLY, CDR2 FYNNEI. The CDR3 extends over 13 amino acids. CDR3 sequence reads: CATKGGVGTEAFF.

The chain couples TRBV29-1 to TRBJ2-4; TCRdb's D call, TRBD1, is unchecked because there is no DNA. The length of the CDR3 is 14 residues. The germline V gene has CDR1 SQVTM and CDR2 ANQGSEA. The CDR3 protein is CSVSLTLSKNIQYF.

V usage is TRBV12-5 and J usage is TRBJ2-1; checking the TCRdb D call of TRBD2 is not possible without DNA. Germline CDR1 LGHNT, CDR2 FRNRAP. The CDR3 loop spans 18 amino acids. The CDR3 loop is CASGFSGLAGLRVNEQFF.

The chain has TRBV16 and TRBJ1-4; the TCRdb D gene call, TRBD1, has no DNA to confirm it. The CDR3 has 15 residues. Germline CDR1 and CDR2: KGHSY and FQNENV. CDR3 amino acids: CASSQSRTWNEKLFF.

The chain joins TRBV20-1 to TRBJ2-2; TCRdb gives TRBD2 as the D gene, but with no DNA this cannot be confirmed. The CDR3 has 16 residues. Germline CDR1 reads DFQATT; CDR2 reads SNEGSKA (reference sequence). CDR3 loop: CSARDLRLALDGELFF.